This T cell receptor beta chain was sequenced for a study of T cell responses to AZD1222 COVID-19 vaccine. In the study overall: Second doses were pooled across both intervals (about 4 or about 12 weeks). Overall study results and limits: As reported, nearly half of all spike-specific TCRs target variant regions that are unmutated.

The CDR3 is 17 amino acids. V lost 2 bases to trimming and J lost 4 bases; unmatched junction nucleotides: 10. Germline V CDR1 and CDR2: SGHRS, YFSETQ. The assay was immunoSEQ multiplex PCR, and TCRdb's table has in-frame clones only and misses some. The top ten hold about 41% of the sample, which has 93,000 or so clones, 91% seen once. For this clone: Its cognate antigen is unknown.

The chain couples TRBV5-1 to TRBJ2-7, with 12 bases lining up with TRBD2. The input for sequencing was peripheral blood, taken on day 0 of AZD1222 vaccination. This TCR derives from an adult in good health. The CDR3 loop is CASSLLPSGRAGYEQYF. The CDR3, as DNA: TGCGCCAGCAGCTTACTGCCTAGCGGGAGGGCCGGATACGAGCAGTACTTC.